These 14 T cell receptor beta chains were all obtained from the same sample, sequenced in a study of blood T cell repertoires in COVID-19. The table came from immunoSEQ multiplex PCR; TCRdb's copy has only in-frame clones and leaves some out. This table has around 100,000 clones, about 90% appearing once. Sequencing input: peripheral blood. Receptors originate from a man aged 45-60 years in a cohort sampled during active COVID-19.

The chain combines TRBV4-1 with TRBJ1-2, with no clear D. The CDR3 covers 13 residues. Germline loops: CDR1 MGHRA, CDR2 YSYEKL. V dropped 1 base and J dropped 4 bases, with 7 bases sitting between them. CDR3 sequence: CASSQGAVYGYTF. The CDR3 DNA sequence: TGCGCCAGCAGCCAAGGGGCAGTCTATGGCTACACCTTC.

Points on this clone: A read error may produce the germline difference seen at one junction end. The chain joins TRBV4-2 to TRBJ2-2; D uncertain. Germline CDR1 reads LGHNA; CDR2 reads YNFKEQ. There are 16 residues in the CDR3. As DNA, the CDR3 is TGTGCCAGCAGCCAAGTCGGTCGGTCGAAGACCGGGGAGCTGTTTTTT. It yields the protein CASSQVGRSKTGELFF.

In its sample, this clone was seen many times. CDR3 sequence reads: CASKGGRDTDTQYF. CDR3 DNA sequence: TGTGCCAGCAAGGGGGGGCGTGACACAGATACGCAGTATTTT. This sequence joins TRBV28 and TRBJ2-3; D may be TRBD2 (7 bases). CDR1 MDHEN and CDR2 SYDVKM come from the germline V gene. The CDR3 spans 14 residues. V lost 7 bases and J lost 2, with 13 bases in between.

The CDR3 DNA reads TGTGCTAGTGGTCTCCACCGGGGGGATACGCAGTATTTT. This encodes CASGLHRGDTQYF. This chain links TRBV12-5 with TRBJ2-3, with D possibly being TRBD2 (6 bases). Germline values: CDR1 LGHNT, CDR2 FRNRAP. This CDR3 is 13 amino acids long. V lost 5 bases to trimming and J lost 6 bases, with 12 bases between them.

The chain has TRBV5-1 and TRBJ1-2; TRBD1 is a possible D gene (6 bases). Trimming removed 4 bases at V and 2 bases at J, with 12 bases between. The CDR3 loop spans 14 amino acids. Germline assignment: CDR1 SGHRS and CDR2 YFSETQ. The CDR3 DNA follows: TGCGCCAGCAGCCAGGGACATTCCAACTATGGCTACACCTTC. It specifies CASSQGHSNYGYTF.

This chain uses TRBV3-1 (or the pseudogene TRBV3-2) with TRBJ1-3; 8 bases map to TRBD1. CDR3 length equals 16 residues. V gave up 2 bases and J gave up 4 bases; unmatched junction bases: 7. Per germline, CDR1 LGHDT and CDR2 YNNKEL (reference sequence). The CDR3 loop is CASSQRQGAGGNTIYF. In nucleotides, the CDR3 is TGTGCCAGCAGCCAACGCCAGGGGGCAGGGGGAAACACCATATATTTT.

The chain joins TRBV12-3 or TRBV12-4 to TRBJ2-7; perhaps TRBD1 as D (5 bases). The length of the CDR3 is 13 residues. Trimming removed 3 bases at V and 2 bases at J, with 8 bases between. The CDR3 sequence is CASSLGLTYEQYV. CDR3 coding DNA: TGTGCCAGCAGTTTGGGGCTGACCTACGAGCAGTACGTC.

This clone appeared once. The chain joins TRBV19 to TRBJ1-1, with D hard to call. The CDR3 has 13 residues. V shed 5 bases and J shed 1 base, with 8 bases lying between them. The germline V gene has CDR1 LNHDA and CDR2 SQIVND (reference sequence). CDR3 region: CASSAVRNTEAFF. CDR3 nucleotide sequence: TGTGCCAGTAGTGCCGTGAGGAACACTGAAGCTTTCTTT.

The CDR3 DNA reads TGTGCCATCAGTGGGGACAGGGTGGGCAATAATTCACCCCTCCACTTT. Amino acids: CAISGDRVGNNSPLHF. The chain is built from TRBV10-3 and TRBJ1-6; the match to TRBD1 covers 9 bases. The CDR3 is made up of 16 amino acids. Germline values: CDR1 ENHRY, CDR2 SYGVKD. The ends lost 4 bases at V and 5 bases at J; junction bases unmatched: 6.

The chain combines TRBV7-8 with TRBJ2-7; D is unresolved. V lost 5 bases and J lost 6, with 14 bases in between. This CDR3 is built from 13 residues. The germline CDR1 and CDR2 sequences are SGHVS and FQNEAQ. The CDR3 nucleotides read TGTGCCAGCAGCCTCCTCCCCAGCGCCGAGCAGTACGTC. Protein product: CASSLLPSAEQYV.

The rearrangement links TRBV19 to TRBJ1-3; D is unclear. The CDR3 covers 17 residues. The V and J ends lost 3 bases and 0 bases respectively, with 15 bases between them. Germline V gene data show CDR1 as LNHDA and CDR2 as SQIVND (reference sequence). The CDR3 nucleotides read TGTGCCAGTAGTATCCAGATCCGGGGTGCCTCTGGAAACACCATATATTTT. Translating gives CASSIQIRGASGNTIYF.

The CDR3 loop is CASSLVSTGELFF. CDR3 coding DNA: TGTGCCAGCAGCTTAGTTTCGACCGGGGAGCTGTTTTTT. This rearrangement joins TRBV11-2 to TRBJ2-2; D call uncertain. The CDR3 extends over 13 amino acids. The germline V gene has CDR1 SGHAT and CDR2 FQNNGV. Trimming took 1 base from V and 5 from J, leaving 5 bases between them.

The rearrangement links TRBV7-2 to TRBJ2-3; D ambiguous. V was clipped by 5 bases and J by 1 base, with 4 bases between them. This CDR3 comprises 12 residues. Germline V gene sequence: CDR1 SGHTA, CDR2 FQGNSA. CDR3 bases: TGTGCCAGCAGCCCCGGCACAGATACGCAGTATTTT. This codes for CASSPGTDTQYF.

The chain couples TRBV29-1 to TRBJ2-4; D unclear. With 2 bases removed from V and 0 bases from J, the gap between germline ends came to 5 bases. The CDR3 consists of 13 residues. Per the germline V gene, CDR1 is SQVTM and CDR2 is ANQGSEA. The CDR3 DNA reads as TGCAGCGTTGAACCTCTAGCCAAAAACATTCAGTACTTC. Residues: CSVEPLAKNIQYF. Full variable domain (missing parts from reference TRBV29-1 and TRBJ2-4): SAVISQKPSRDICQRGTSLTIQCQVDSQVTMMFWYRQQPGQSLTLIATANQGSEATYESGFVIDKFPISRPNLTFSTLTVSNMSPEDSSIYLCSVEPLAKNIQYFGAGTRLSVL.